This T cell receptor (beta chain) was retrieved from a study of control samples from healthy donors and cancer patients. CDR1 and CDR2 from the germline V gene are KGHSH and LQKENI. V was pared by 2 bases and J by 6 bases, with 10 bases between. This CDR3 is 14 amino acids long. Data came from immunoSEQ multiplex PCR; TCRdb stores just in-frame clones and leaves some out. The sample lists 150,000 to 200,000 clones; about 90% were seen once. The V call is TRBV18, the J call TRBJ2-2; no clear D. This sequence originates from a man younger than 35 in good health. Input material: blood. The CDR3 region is CASSPTQVAGELFF. The CDR3 nucleotides are TGTGCCAGCTCACCAACGCAGGTTGCCGGGGAGCTGTTTTTT.